This T cell receptor (beta chain) was obtained from a study of control samples from healthy donors and cancer patients. Libraries were prepared by immunoSEQ multiplex PCR; TCRdb keeps only in-frame clonotypes and omits some of them. Among some 130,000 clones, around 92% were seen once, and the ten largest hold around 2.1%. The TCR sequence derives from a woman in her 50s in good health. The source material was blood.

The CDR3 nucleotides are TGCTCAGACGGGAGCGAAGAGACCCAGTACTTC. This gives the protein CSDGSEETQYF. The chain carries TRBV20-1 and TRBJ2-5, with a possible D match to TRBD2 (6 bases). Per the germline V gene, CDR1 is DFQATT and CDR2 is SNEGSKA (reference sequence). The CDR3 totals 11 residues.